Given below is one T cell receptor beta chain in context. Its antigen remains unidentified. No base quality information exists; no much larger clone differs at one position. The method was PCR. Sequenced on an Illumina MiSeq. Synthesis of cDNA relied on SMARTScribe reverse transcriptase together with a 5' template-switch oligo that added a universal priming site. A 12-nucleotide random unique molecular identifier (UMI) was carried by the template-switch oligo, and each cDNA molecule was tagged with this UMI. Chain-specific reverse primers targeted TCRbeta transcripts during reverse transcription. Uracil DNA glycosylase treatment was used to remove residual template-switch adapters, and a Qiagen MinElute kit was used to purify the cDNA. The first PCR ran for roughly 25 cycles with KAPA HiFi HotStart ReadyMix and step-out primers, divided among four 50 microliter reactions. Before further amplification, first-round PCR products were gel-purified. Illumina Nextera adapters were attached in a second roughly 8-cycle PCR, after which libraries were purified and pooled. A 50-nucleotide 5' read captured the UMI barcode for each TCRbeta molecule. The study's processing was this. The MIGEC toolkit was used to group reads by UMI into consensus reads. PEAR was used to merge forward and reverse consensus reads, producing the final reads. Identical UMI-sequence pairs found in more than one library were treated as cross-sample contamination and removed by a custom decontamination script. V(D)J assignment and CDR3 extraction were performed with MIGMAP, a wrapper around IgBLAST. A TCR clonotype was defined by an identical V gene, J gene and CDR3 amino acid sequence; no sequencing was done for CDR1 and CDR2. Using fastp trimming at Q25 and MiXCR clonotype assembly, TCRdb reanalyzed the public sequencing data and kept in-frame beta chains. Entries are consolidated by CDR3 protein sequence, retaining the most common genes and DNA. The V and J calls were determined by TCRdb, not by the authors. A total of 3,000 to 4,000 distinct CDR3 sequences appear in this sample, over 50% of them only once. The ten largest clones take up roughly 25% of the sample.

The data originate from a study of robustness of blood B and T cell sequencing (dated by TCRdb to 2016 to 2019). Background for the entire study: The goal of the study was to figure out the amount of peripheral blood required to reliably characterize the TCRbeta and IgG repertoires of an individual. Each of the approximately nine independently drawn blood samples had its TCRbeta and IgG repertoires measured. As technical replicates, two replicate TCRbeta cDNA libraries were made from one shared RNA pool taken from a single 10 ml draw. Beyond this particular receptor, the publication reports: A full plateau was not reached by TCRbeta rarefaction curves, suggesting under-sequencing or many low-abundance clonotypes. Evidence of cross-contamination, likely resulting from batch processing, was observed in one pair of TCRbeta libraries, and the UMI-sequence pairs shared between the two libraries were removed. Across technical replicate libraries, almost 95% of the top 10,000 TCRbeta clonotypes in one library were also found in the other. EDTA tubes required immediate fractionation, limiting use in multi-site collections. Pooling tubes did not increase the overlap of rare TCRbeta clonotypes, which implies that much larger blood volumes would be needed to capture rare TCRbeta clonotypes. Every single 10 ml sample contained the 1,000 most abundant TCRbeta clonotypes from the pooled draws. Combining 3 or 4 tubes (roughly 28-45 ml blood) brought coverage of the top 10,000 TCRbeta clonotypes close to saturation.

The CDR3 starts with the cysteine, ends with the phenylalanine, and has 13 residues. The CDR3 DNA has 39 bases and is translated from base 1. Trimming costs V 1 base and J 0 bases, and their ends lie 3 bases apart. Reading the germline V gene (reference sequence) gives CDR1 SGHAT and CDR2 FQDESV. mRNA, which captures expressed receptors, was used instead of genomic DNA for quantification of TCRbeta repertoires. Without any cell sorting, leukocytes from the buffy coat were collected into Trizol, and RNA was extracted using the Direct-zol RNA MiniPrep Plus kit. EDTA blood tubes were centrifuged immediately at 4°C to separate plasma, buffy coat and red blood cells.

The sample was peripheral blood. Recombination joined TRBV11-1 with TRBJ1-1; the D gene is unclear. The source of this sequence is a human donor in good health. The DNA sequence reads TGTGCCAGCAGCTTAGGGATGAACACTGAAGCTTTCTTT. Its protein product is CASSLGMNTEAFF.